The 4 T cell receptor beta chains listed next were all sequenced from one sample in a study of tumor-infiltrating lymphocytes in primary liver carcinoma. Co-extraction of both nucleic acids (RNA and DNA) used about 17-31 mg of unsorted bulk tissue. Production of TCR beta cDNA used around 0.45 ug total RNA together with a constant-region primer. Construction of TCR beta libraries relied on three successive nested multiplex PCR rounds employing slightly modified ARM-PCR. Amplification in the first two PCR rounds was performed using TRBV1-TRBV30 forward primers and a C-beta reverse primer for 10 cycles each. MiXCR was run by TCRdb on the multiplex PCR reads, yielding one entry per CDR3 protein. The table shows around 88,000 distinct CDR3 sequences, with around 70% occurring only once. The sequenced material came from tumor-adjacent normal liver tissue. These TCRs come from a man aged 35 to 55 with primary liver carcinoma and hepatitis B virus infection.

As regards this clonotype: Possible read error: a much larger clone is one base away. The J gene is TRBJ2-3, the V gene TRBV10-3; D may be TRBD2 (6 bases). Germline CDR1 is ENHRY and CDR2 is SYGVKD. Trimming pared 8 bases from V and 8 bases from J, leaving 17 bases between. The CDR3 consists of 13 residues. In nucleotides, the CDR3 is TGTGCCATCGGGGACTCCGCACAACTTACGCAGTATTTT. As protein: CAIGDSAQLTQYF.

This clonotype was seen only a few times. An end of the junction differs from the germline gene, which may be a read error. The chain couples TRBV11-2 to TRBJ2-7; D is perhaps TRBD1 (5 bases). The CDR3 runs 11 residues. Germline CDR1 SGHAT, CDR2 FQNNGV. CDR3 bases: TGTACCAGCAGGGATCCTTACGAGCACTACTTC. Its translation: CTSRDPYEHYF.

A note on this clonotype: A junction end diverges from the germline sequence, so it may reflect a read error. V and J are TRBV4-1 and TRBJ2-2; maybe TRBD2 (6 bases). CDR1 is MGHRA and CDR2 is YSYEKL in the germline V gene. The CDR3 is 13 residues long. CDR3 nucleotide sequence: TGCGCCAGCAGCCAAGGACAAGGCGGGGAGTTGCCTTTT. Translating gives CASSQGQGGELPF.

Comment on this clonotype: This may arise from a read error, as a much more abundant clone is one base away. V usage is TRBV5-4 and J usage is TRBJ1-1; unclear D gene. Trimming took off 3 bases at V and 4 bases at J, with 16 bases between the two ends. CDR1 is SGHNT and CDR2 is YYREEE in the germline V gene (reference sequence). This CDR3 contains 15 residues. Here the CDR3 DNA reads TGTGCCAGCAGCTCTGCCTCGACCATTGGCACTGAAGCTTTCTTT. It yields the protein CASSSASTIGTEAFF.